The TCR beta chain described here comes from a study of identical twins. As concerns this clonotype: No antigen is known for it.

Study results and limitations: It was cross-sectional statistical analysis, not following the same donors, that the conclusions relied on.

Between the trimmed V and J ends, which lost 3 bases and 4 bases, there was a span of 18 bases. This CDR3 has 15 residues. Germline lookup yields CDR1 SQVTM and CDR2 ANQGSEA. A universal primer site came from template switching; cDNA carried unique molecular identifiers. TCRdb re-derived calls from the 5' RACE reads in MiXCR, one entry per CDR3 protein. The sample lists 1.5 million to 2 million distinct CDR3 sequences, about 30% occurring once. This chain connects TRBV29-1 to TRBJ1-2; no clear D gene. This TCR derives from a newborn girl in good health. The sequencing sample was made of cord blood. CDR3 sequence: CSVDQLENPSYGYTF. The CDR3, as DNA: TGCAGCGTTGACCAGCTTGAAAACCCCTCCTATGGCTACACCTTC.